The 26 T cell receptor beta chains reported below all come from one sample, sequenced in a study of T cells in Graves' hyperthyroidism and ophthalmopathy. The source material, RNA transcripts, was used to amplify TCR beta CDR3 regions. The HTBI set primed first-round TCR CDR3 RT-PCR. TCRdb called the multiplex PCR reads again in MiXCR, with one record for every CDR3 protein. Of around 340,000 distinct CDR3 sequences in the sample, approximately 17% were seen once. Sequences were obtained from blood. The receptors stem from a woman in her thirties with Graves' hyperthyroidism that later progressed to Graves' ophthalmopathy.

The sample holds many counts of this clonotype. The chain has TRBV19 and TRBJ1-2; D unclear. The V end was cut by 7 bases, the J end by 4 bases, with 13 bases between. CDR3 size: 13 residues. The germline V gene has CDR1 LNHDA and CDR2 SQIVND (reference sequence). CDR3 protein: CASTSRITYGYTF. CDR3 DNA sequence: TGTGCCAGTACTAGTCGTATAACCTATGGCTACACCTTC.

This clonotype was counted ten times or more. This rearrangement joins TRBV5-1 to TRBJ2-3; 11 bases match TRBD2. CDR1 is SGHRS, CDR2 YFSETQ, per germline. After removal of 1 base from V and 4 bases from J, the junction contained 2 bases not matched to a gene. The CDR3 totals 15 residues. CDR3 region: CASSLLAGGPDTQYF. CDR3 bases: TGCGCCAGCAGCTTGCTAGCGGGAGGACCAGATACGCAGTATTTT.

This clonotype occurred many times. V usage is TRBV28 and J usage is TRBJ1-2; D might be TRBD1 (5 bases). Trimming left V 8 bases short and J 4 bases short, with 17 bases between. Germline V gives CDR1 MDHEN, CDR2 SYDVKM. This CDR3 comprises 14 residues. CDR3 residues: CASFSGRESYGYTF. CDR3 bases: TGTGCCAGCTTTTCAGGCAGGGAAAGCTATGGCTACACCTTC.

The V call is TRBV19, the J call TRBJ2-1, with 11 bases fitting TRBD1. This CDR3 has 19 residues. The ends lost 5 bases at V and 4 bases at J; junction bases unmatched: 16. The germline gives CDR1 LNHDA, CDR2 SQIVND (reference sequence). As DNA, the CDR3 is TGTGCCAGTAGTGACCAAATTCCGCCGGACAGGGGGCGTTACAATGAGCAGTTCTTC. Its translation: CASSDQIPPDRGRYNEQFF.

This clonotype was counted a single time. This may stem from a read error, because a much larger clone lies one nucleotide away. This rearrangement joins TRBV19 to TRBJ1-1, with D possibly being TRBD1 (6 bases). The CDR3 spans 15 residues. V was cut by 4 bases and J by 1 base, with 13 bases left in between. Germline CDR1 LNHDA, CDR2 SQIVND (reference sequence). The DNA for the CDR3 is TGTGCCAGTAGTAGAGGGGGTGGCAGGAACACTGAAGCTTTCTTT. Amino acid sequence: CASSRGGGRNTEAFF.

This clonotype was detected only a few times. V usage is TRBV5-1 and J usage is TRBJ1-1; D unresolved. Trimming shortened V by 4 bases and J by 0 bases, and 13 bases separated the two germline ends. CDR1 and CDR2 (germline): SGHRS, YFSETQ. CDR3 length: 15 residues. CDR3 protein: CASSLLSNLNTEAFF. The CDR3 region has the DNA TGCGCCAGCAGCCTGCTTTCCAATCTGAACACTGAAGCTTTCTTT.

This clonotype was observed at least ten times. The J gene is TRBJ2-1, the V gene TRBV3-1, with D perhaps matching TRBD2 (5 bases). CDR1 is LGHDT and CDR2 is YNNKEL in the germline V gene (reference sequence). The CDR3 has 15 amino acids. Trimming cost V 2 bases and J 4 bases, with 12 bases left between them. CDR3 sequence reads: CASSQIAKLYNEQFF. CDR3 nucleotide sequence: TGTGCCAGCAGCCAAATAGCGAAATTATACAATGAGCAGTTCTTC.

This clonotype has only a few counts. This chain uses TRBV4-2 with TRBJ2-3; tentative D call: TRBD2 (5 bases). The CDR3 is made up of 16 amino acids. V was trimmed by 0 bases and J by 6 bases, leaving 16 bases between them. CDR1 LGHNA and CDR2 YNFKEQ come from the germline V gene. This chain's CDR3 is CASSQDLSGGADTQYF. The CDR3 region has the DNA TGTGCCAGCAGCCAAGATCTAAGCGGAGGCGCTGATACGCAGTATTTT.

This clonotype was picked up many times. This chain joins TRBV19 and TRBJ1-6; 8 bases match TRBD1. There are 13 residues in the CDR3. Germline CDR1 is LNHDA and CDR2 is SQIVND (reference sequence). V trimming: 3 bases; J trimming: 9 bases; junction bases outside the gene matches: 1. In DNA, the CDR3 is TGTGCCAGTAGTATGACAGGGGCTTCACCCCTCCACTTT. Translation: CASSMTGASPLHF. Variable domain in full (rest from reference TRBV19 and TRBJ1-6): DGGITQSPKYLFRKEGQNVTLSCEQNLNHDAMYWYRQDPGQGLRLIYYSQIVNDFQKGDIAEGYSVSREKKESFPLTVTSAQKNPTAFYLCASSMTGASPLHFGNGTRLTVT.

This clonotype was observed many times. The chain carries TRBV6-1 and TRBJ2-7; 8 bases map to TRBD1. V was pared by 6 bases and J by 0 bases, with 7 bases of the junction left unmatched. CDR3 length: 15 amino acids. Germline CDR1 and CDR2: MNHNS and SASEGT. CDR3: CASRPGQGYSYEQYF. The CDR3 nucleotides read TGTGCCAGCAGACCCGGACAGGGATACTCCTACGAGCAGTACTTC.

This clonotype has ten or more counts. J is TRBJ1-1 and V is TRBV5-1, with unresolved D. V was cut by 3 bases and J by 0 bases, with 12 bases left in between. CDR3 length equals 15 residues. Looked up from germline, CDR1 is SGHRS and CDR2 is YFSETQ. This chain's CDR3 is CASSWSAGLNTEAFF. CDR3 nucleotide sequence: TGCGCCAGCAGCTGGTCGGCAGGCCTGAACACTGAAGCTTTCTTT.

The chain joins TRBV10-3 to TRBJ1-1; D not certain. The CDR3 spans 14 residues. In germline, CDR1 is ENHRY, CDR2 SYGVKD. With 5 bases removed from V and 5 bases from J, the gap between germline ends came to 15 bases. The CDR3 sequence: CAISTEDGWTEAFF. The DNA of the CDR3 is TGTGCCATCAGTACCGAGGACGGGTGGACTGAAGCTTTCTTT.

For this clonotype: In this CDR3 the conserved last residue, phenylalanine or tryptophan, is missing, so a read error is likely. The CDR3 region has the DNA TGTGCCAGCAGTCTCGCGGGAGGGCCTTACGAGCAGTACTGC. This sequence encodes CASSLAGGPYEQYC. The chain is built from TRBV6-1 and TRBJ2-7, with TRBD2 matching 9 bases. The V gene end was trimmed by 5 bases and the J gene end by 4 bases; junction bases not matched to a gene: 6. Germline-derived CDR1 and CDR2 are MNHNS and SASEGT. CDR3 length equals 14 residues.

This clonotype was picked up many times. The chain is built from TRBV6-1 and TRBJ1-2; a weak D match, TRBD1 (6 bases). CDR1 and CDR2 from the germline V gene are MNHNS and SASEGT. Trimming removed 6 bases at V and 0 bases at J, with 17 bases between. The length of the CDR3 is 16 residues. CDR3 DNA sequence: TGTGCCAGCAGCAAGTATGTACAGGGATCTAACTATGGCTACACCTTC. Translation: CASSKYVQGSNYGYTF.

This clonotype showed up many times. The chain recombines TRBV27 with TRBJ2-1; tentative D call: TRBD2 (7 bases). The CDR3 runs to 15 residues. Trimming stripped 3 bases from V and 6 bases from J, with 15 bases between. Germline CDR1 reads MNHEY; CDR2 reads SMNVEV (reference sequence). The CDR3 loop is CASSFLGGAPNEQFF. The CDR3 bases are TGTGCCAGCAGTTTTCTGGGGGGGGCCCCCAATGAGCAGTTCTTC.

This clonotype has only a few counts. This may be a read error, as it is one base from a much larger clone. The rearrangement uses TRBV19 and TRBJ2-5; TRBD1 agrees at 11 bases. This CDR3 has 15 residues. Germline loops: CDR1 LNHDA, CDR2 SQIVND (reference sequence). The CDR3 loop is CASSIGQGAREIQYF. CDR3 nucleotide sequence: TGTGCCAGTAGTATTGGACAGGGGGCGAGGGAGATCCAGTACTTC.

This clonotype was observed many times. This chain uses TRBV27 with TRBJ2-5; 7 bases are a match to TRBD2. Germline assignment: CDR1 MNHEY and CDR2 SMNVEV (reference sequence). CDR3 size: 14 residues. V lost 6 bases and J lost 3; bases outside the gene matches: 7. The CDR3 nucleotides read TGTGCCAGCAGCTCAACCCTAGCGGAAGAGACCCAGTACTTC. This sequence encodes CASSSTLAEETQYF.

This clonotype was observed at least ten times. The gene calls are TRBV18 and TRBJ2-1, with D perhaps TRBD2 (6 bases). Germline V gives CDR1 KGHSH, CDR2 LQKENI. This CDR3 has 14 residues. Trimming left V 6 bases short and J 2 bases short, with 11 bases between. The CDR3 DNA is TGTGCCAGCTCGCGGGACGCGGCCTACAATGAGCAGTTCTTC. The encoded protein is CASSRDAAYNEQFF.

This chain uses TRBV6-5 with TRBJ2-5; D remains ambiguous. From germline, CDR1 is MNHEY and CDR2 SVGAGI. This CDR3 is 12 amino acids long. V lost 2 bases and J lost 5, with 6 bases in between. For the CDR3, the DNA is TGTGCCAGCAGTTACAAGAGGGAGACCCAGTACTTC. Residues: CASSYKRETQYF.

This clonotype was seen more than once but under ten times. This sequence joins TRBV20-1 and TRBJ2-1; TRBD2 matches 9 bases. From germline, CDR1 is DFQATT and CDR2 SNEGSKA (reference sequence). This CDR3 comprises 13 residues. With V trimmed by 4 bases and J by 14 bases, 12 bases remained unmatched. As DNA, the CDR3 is TGCAGTGCTAAGTCTATTACGGCGGGGGGGGAGTTCTTC. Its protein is CSAKSITAGGEFF.

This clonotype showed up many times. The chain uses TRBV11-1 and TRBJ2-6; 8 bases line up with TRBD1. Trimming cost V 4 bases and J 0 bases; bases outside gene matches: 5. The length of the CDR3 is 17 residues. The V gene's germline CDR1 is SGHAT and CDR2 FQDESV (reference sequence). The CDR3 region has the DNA TGTGCCAGCAGCTCCTGGGGGACAGGCTCTGGGGCCAACGTCCTGACTTTC. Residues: CASSSWGTGSGANVLTF. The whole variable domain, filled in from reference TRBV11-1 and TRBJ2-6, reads EAEVAQSPRYKITEKSQAVAFWCDPISGHATLYWYRQILGQGPELLVQFQDESVVDDSQLPKDRFSAERLKGVDSTLKIQPAELGDSAMYLCASSSWGTGSGANVLTFGAGSRLTVL.

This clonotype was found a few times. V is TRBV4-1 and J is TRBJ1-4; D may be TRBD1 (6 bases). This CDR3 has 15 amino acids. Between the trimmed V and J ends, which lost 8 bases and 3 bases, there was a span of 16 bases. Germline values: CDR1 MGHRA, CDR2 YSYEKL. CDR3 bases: TGCGCCAGCCGATCCGCCAGGGGTCCTAATGAAAAACTGTTTTTT. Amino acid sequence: CASRSARGPNEKLFF.

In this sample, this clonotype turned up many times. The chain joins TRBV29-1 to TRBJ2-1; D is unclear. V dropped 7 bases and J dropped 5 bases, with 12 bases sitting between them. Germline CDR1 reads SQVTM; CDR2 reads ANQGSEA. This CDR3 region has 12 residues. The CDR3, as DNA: TGCAGCGCAGAGCCCACGGACAATGAGCAGTTCTTC. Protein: CSAEPTDNEQFF.

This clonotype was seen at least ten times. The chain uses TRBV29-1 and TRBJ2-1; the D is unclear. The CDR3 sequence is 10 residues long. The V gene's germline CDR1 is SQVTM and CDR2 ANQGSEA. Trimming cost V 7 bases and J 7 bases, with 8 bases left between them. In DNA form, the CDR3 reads TGCAGCGCGGGCTTGAATGAGCAGTTCTTC. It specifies CSAGLNEQFF.

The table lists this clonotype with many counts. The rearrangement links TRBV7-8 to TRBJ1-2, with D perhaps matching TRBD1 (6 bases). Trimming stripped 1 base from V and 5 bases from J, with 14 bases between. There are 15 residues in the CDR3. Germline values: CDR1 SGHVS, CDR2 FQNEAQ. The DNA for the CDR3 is TGTGCCAGCAGCTTAGGTGTACAGGGCGCATATGGCTACACCTTC. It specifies CASSLGVQGAYGYTF.

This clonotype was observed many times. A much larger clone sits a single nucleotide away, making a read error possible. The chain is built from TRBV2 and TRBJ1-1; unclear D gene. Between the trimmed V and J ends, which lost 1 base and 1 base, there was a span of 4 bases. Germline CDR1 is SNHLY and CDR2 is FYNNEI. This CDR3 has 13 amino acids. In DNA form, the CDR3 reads TGTGCCAGCAGTGAAGACAGGAACACTGAAGCTTTCTTT. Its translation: CASSEDRNTEAFF.